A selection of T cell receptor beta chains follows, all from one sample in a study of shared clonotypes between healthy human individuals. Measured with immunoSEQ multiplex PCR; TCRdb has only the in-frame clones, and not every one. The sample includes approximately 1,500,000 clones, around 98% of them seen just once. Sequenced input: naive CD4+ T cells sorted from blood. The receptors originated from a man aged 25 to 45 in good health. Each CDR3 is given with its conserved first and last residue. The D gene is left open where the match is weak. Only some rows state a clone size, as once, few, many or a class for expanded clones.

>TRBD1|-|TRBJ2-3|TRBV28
TGTGCCAGCAGTTTAACCGGGACAGGGTTTTCAGATACGCAGTATTTT
CASSLTGTGFSDTQYF
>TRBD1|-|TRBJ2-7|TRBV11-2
TGTGCCAGCAGCTTACAGGGGGCCTCGTACGAGCAGTACTTC
CASSLQGASYEQYF
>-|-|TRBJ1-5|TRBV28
TGTGCCAGCAGTTTATGGACAAATAGCAATCAGCCCCAGCATTTT
CASSLWTNSNQPQHF
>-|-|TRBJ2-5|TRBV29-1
TGCAGCGTTGTCAGGTCCGAACAAGAGACCCAGTACTTC
CSVVRSEQETQYF
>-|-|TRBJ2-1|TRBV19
TGTGCCAGTAGGCCCTTCGGGACTGCCTATGAGCAGTTCTTC
CASRPFGTAYEQFF
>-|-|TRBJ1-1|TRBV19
TGTGCCAGCGGGGGCGGTCCATTCTTT
CASGGGPFF
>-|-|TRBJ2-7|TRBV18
TGTGCCAGCTCACCACACGAGGGAAGCGAGCAGTACTTC
CASSPHEGSEQYF
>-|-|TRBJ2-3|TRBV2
TGTGCCAGCGGGCCGACCACAGATACGCAGTATTTT
CASGPTTDTQYF
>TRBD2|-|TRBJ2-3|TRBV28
TGTGCCAGCAGTGCAACAGGACTAGCGGGAGAAGAAACGCAGTATTTT
CASSATGLAGEETQYF
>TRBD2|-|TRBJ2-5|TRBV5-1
TGCGCCAGCAGCTTGGGACTAGCGGGAGTTTTGCGGACAGAGACCCAGTACTTC
CASSLGLAGVLRTETQYF
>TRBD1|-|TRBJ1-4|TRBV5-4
TGTGCCAGCAGCTTTTTTCGGACAGGGGAGCGTGAAAAACTGTTTTTT
CASSFFRTGEREKLFF
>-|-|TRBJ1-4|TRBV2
TGTGCCAGCAGTCGGCTGACAGTCGAAAAACTGTTTTTT
CASSRLTVEKLFF
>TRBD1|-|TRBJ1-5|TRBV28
TGTGCCAGCAGTCCTAGGACAGGGCCCAATCAGCCCCAGCATTTT
CASSPRTGPNQPQHF
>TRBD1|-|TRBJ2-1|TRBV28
TGTGCCAGCAGCCCACAAGGGACAGCCGATATCTACAATGAGCAGTTCTTC
CASSPQGTADIYNEQFF
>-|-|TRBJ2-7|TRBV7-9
TGTGCCAGCAGCTTAGAGGCTTTGGGCTCCTACGAGCAGTACTTC
CASSLEALGSYEQYF
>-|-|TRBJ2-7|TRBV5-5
TGTGCCAGCAGCTTGGCCGGCAACTCCTACGAGCAGTACTTC
CASSLAGNSYEQYF
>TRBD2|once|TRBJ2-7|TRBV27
TGTGCCAGTTCTCAAGGACTAGCGGGATACGAGCAGTACTTC
CASSQGLAGYEQYF
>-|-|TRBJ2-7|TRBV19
TGTGCCAGTAGTCCGCGGGGGACGTCGGGACAGAATCTCTACGAGCAGTACTTC
CASSPRGTSGQNLYEQYF
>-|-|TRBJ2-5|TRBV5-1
TGCGCCAGCAGTGGCCCGTACCAAGAGACCCAGTACTTC
CASSGPYQETQYF
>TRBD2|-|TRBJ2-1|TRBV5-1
TGCGCCAGCACCTCCGCTGGGACTAGGCACTTGAATGAGCAGTTCTTC
CASTSAGTRHLNEQFF
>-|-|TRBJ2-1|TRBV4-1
TGCGCCAGCAGCCGTTCGTTAATATATGAGCAGTTCTTC
CASSRSLIYEQFF
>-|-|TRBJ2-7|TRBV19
TGTGCCAGTAGTAGGGCGCTAAGCTCCTACGAGCAGTACTTC
CASSRALSSYEQYF
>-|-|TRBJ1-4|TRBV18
TGTGCCAGCTCACTTAATGGGACACCTAATGAAAAACTGTTTTTT
CASSLNGTPNEKLFF
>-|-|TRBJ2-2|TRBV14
TGTGCCAGCAGCCAAAGAGGGGTCTCCGGGGAGCTGTTTTTT
CASSQRGVSGELFF
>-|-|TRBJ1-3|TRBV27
TGTGCCAGCAGCGCTCCAGGAAACACCATATATTTT
CASSAPGNTIYF
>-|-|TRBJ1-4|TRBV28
TGTGCCAGCAGTTTCTATAAAAAAAAACTGTTTTTT
CASSFYKKKLFF
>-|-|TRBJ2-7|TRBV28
TGTGCCAGCAGAACCCCGAGGACAGCCGTTTACGAGCAGTACTTC
CASRTPRTAVYEQYF
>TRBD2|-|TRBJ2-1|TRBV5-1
TGCGCCAGCAGCTTCGCTAGCGGTAGCTCCTACAATGAGCAGTTCTTC
CASSFASGSSYNEQFF
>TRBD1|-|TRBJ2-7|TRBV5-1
TGCGCCAGCAGCTCCAATCCGGGACAGGGGTACGAGCAGTACTTC
CASSSNPGQGYEQYF
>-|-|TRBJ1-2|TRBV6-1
TGTGCCAGCAGTGAAGGGGGGCTGAACTATGGCTACACCTTC
CASSEGGLNYGYTF
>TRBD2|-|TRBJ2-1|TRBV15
TGTGCCACCAGCAGAGATCCCCCTCTAGCGGGAGGGTACAATGAGCAGTTCTTC
CATSRDPPLAGGYNEQFF
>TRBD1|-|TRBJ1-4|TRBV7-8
TGTGCCAGCAGCTTTACCGCGACGGGACAGGAGTATAATGAAAAACTGTTTTTT
CASSFTATGQEYNEKLFF
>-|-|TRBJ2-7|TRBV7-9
TGTGCCAGCAGCCCACGTATTTACTCCTACGAGCAGTACTTC
CASSPRIYSYEQYF
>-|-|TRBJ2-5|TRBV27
TGTGCCACCGGGGAGACTGTTCAAGAGACCCAGTACTTC
CATGETVQETQYF
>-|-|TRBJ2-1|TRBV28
TGTGCCAGCAGGCCCGGGACTCTCTACAATGAGCAGTTCTTC
CASRPGTLYNEQFF
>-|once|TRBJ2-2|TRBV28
TGTGCCAGCACCATTCAAGCGGGGAACACCGGGGAGCTGTTTTTT
CASTIQAGNTGELFF
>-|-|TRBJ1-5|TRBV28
TGTGCCAGCAGAGGGGGGATGAACCAGCCCCAGCATTTT
CASRGGMNQPQHF
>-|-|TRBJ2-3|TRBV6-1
TGTGCCAGCAGTGTGGCGGATACGCAGTATTTT
CASSVADTQYF
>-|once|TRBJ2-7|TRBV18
TGTGCCAGCTCACCAATAAACGACAGGACTAGCTCCTACGAGCAGTACTTC
CASSPINDRTSSYEQYF
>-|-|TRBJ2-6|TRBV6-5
TGTGCCAGCAGGGCTCCCGGGGCCAACGTCCTGACTTTC
CASRAPGANVLTF
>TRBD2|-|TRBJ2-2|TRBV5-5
TGTGCCAGCAGCTTGGCCGGGACTAGCAACACCGGGGAGCTGTTTTTT
CASSLAGTSNTGELFF
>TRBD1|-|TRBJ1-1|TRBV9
TGTGCCAGCAGCGTGACAGGGACGGGCACTGAAGCTTTCTTT
CASSVTGTGTEAFF
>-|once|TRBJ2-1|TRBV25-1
TGTGCCAGCAGTGAGCGTGACAGGACAAACTCCTACAATGAGCAGTTCTTC
CASSERDRTNSYNEQFF
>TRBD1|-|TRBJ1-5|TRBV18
TGTGCCAGCTCAAACAGGGGGAATCAGCCCCAGCATTTT
CASSNRGNQPQHF